This T cell receptor beta chain was observed in a study of post-analysis software for immune sequencing data (dated by TCRdb to between 2014 and 2017). Regarding the complete study: Recorded disease courses included relapsing-remitting, secondary progressive and progressive-relapsing multiple sclerosis, with some patients lacking subtype annotation. The patient repertoires were compared against more than 10 previously published healthy control repertoires obtained from donors aged roughly 6 to 25 years. A subset of samples was prepared in parallel using single-end sample barcoding, then pooled and co-amplified after Illumina adapter ligation.

To demonstrate the VDJtools post-analysis software, the study profiled TCR beta repertoires from the peripheral blood of 13 young patients with multiple sclerosis. The patients with multiple sclerosis were children and adolescents between roughly 6 and 15 years of age. The V end gives up 1 base and the J end 8 bases, leaving 7 bases in the junction not matched to a gene. Sequences SGHTA (CDR1) and FQGNSA (CDR2) are obtained from the germline V gene. Counted from cysteine to phenylalanine, this CDR3 has 16 amino acids. Only CDR3 DNA remains: 48 bases, in frame from the first base. Libraries were built with PCR. Instrument on record: Illumina HiSeq 2500. Unique molecular identifiers were incorporated into TCR beta cDNA libraries to reduce PCR and sequencing biases. Approximately 500,000 cDNA molecules were obtained for every 1 to 10 million input T cells, so each molecule roughly corresponded to one T cell. The same protocol used for the earlier healthy control dataset was applied to prepare and sequence the patient libraries. Samples belonging to the same batch were prepared together, multiplexed and sequenced on a shared HiSeq lane. Concerning the study's data processing: Raw barcoded reads were processed with MIGEC, discarding single-read molecular identifier groups before consensus assembly and CDR3 extraction. VDJtools was used for post-analysis of the clonotype tables, and diversity was normalized by down-sampling every dataset to the size of the smallest sample. Repertoire overlap clustering matched CDR3 amino acid but not nucleotide sequences to correct batch-related cross-sample contamination. The public reads were reprocessed in TCRdb via fastp at Q25 and MiXCR, keeping in-frame beta chains. Every CDR3 protein is listed once, alongside the most common genes and DNA of its rows. These V and J calls are TCRdb output, not the study's own analysis. Within this sample are hundreds of thousands of distinct CDR3 sequences, with just under 30% of them counted one time only. The top ten hold under 0.7% of the sample.

With regard to this clonotype: The clone's antigen remains unknown. No much larger clone exists at a distance of one base, and base qualities are not known.

General study outcomes and caveats: Compared with controls, multiple sclerosis patients had significantly lower normalized Chao1 diversity, a finding suggesting substantial peripheral T-cell clonal expansion. Strong co-clustering of samples prepared in the same batch was shown by direct clustering with F measure, prompting a batch-effect correction. Significantly higher frequencies in patients than in controls were found for roughly 5 TRBV segments, including TRBV5-6, TRBV5-1 and TRBV20-1. The multiple sclerosis patient group was slightly younger than the control group.

The sequence is built from TRBV7-2 and TRBJ2-1; TRBD2 lines up with 11 middle nucleotides. This receptor was obtained from a girl aged 5-17 years with multiple sclerosis. The material sequenced was blood. The DNA is as follows: TGTGCCAGCAGCTTAGACCTAGCGGGAGGTATCGATGAGCAGTTCTTC. It codes for CASSLDLAGGIDEQFF. Beyond the CDR3, the reference TRBV7-2 and TRBJ2-1 genes provide the residues; the full variable domain reads: GAGVSQSPSNKVTEKGKDVELRCDPISGHTALYWYRQSLGQGLEFLIYFQGNSAPDKSGLPSDRFSAERTGGSVSTLTIQRTQQEDSAVYLCASSLDLAGGIDEQFFGPGTRLTVL.